Below are 9 T cell receptor beta chains sequenced from a single sample in a study of T-cell memory formation after mild COVID-19. Each CDR3 protein gets one entry after TCRdb re-called the 5' RACE reads with MiXCR. The table has some 450,000 distinct CDR3 sequences, 15% to 20% seen once. Specimen: PBMCs or a T cell subset sorted from them (not recorded which). All receptors come from an adult woman who had mild COVID-19 (a few samples of this study predate the infection). Cell type and time point are not known.

This clonotype was detected a few times. V and J are TRBV5-5 and TRBJ2-7; D is uncertain. The CDR3 spans 16 residues. V lost 4 bases to trimming and J lost 0 bases, with 17 bases between them. Germline CDR1 SGHKS, CDR2 YYEKEE (reference sequence). CDR3 loop: CASSASWWGTSYEQYF. The CDR3 region has the DNA TGTGCCAGCAGCGCATCCTGGTGGGGTACCTCCTACGAGCAGTACTTC.

The chain combines TRBV18 with TRBJ2-1; 7 bases line up with TRBD1. J was trimmed by 6 bases and V by 6 bases; bases with no gene match: 8. The germline V gene encodes CDR1 KGHSH and CDR2 LQKENI. This CDR3 region has 14 residues. The CDR3 nucleotides read TGTGCCAGCTCCGCTCCCGGGACAGTCAATGAGCAGTTCTTC. This encodes CASSAPGTVNEQFF.

The V and J genes are TRBV28 and TRBJ2-2; D is possibly TRBD2 (5 bases). With 8 bases removed from V and 4 bases from J, the gap between germline ends came to 14 bases. Germline loops: CDR1 MDHEN, CDR2 SYDVKM. This CDR3 is 14 amino acids long. Written as DNA, the CDR3 is TGTGCCAGCTGCGGACTGGAGGCCACCGGGGAGCTGTTTTTT. Its translation is CASCGLEATGELFF. The full variable domain, completed using reference TRBV28 and TRBJ2-2, is DVKVTQSSRYLVKRTGEKVFLECVQDMDHENMFWYRQDPGLGLRLIYFSYDVKMKEKGDIPEGYSVSREKKERFSLILESASTNQTSMYLCASCGLEATGELFFGEGSRLTVL.

This clonotype showed up just a few times. This chain connects TRBV24-1 to TRBJ1-2; D might be TRBD1 (6 bases). CDR3 length: 14 amino acids. Deletions cut 2 bases from V and 5 bases from J, with 11 bases between. From germline, CDR1 is KGHDR and CDR2 SFDVKD. DNA for the CDR3: TGTGCCACCAGTGATTCGTGGACAGATTATGGCTACACCTTC. Its protein is CATSDSWTDYGYTF.

The table lists this clonotype with a few counts. The V and J genes are TRBV4-1 and TRBJ2-1; 8 nucleotides align to TRBD2. Unmatched junction bases numbered 12, after V lost 4 bases and J lost 4 bases. The germline V gene encodes CDR1 MGHRA and CDR2 YSYEKL. This CDR3 is 17 amino acids long. The CDR3 spells CASSPGVAGYQYNEQFF. CDR3 nucleotide sequence: TGCGCCAGCAGCCCCGGGGTAGCGGGGTACCAATACAATGAGCAGTTCTTC.

This clonotype came up a few times. The chain couples TRBV5-1 to TRBJ1-4; 9 bases match TRBD1. CDR1 is SGHRS, CDR2 YFSETQ, per germline. V lost 4 bases to trimming and J lost 7 bases; unmatched junction nucleotides: 8. CDR3 size: 15 residues. The CDR3 loop reads CASSAGQGLSEKLFF. The CDR3 region has the DNA TGCGCCAGCAGCGCGGGACAGGGCTTGTCTGAAAAACTGTTTTTT.

This clonotype was observed a handful of times. The chain has TRBV4-1 and TRBJ1-5; tentatively, D is TRBD1 (5 bases). The V end was cut by 3 bases, the J end by 6 bases, with 18 bases between. This CDR3 is 16 amino acids long. Looked up from germline, CDR1 is MGHRA and CDR2 is YSYEKL. This CDR3 is CASSQALLRGVQPQHF. CDR3 coding DNA: TGCGCCAGCAGCCAGGCTCTCTTAAGAGGGGTTCAGCCCCAGCATTTT.

This clonotype came up a few times. This sequence joins TRBV20-1 and TRBJ2-3; tentative D call: TRBD1 (6 bases). Germline V gene sequence: CDR1 DFQATT, CDR2 SNEGSKA (reference sequence). The CDR3 length is 15 residues. V lost 0 bases and J lost 2, with 12 bases in between. The CDR3 region has the DNA TGCAGTGCTAGAGACCCGCAGGGGAACACAGATACGCAGTATTTT. Protein: CSARDPQGNTDTQYF.

J is TRBJ2-1 and V is TRBV12-5; D call uncertain. This CDR3 spans 15 amino acids. Per the germline V gene, CDR1 is LGHNT and CDR2 is FRNRAP. V lost 1 base to trimming and J lost 6 bases, with 13 bases between them. CDR3 amino acids: CASGLGLTYPNEQFF. CDR3 nucleotides: TGTGCTAGTGGTTTGGGTCTTACCTACCCCAATGAGCAGTTCTTC. Variable domain in full (rest from reference TRBV12-5 and TRBJ2-1): DARVTQTPRHKVTEMGQEVTMRCQPILGHNTVFWYRQTMMQGLELLAYFRNRAPLDDSGMPKDRFSAEMPDATLATLKIQPSEPRDSAVYFCASGLGLTYPNEQFFGPGTRLTVL.